This T cell receptor beta chain stems from a study of OX40 agonist ivuxolimab in advanced cancers. Study overall: Patients undergoing dose escalation presented with hepatocellular carcinoma, melanoma, renal cell or head and neck cancer. Partial responses occurred in Three dose-escalation patients, one with hepatocellular carcinoma and two with cutaneous melanoma.

This table comes from immunoSEQ multiplex PCR, and its TCRdb copy is limited to in-frame clones, with some not included. This table has around 25,000 clones, around 89% appearing once. This CDR3 has 13 amino acids. V gave up 4 bases and J gave up 7 bases, with 11 bases separating them. The V gene's germline CDR1 is SGHTA and CDR2 FQGNSA. On this clone: Its antigen remains unidentified.

General study points: CD4+ T cells averaged fewer expanded clones than CD8+ T cells. Near-lowest levels of clonal expansion characterized partial responders at 0.1-3.0 mg/kg.

Source: CD4+ or CD8+ T cells sorted from blood, taken in a trial of the OX40 agonist ivuxolimab. V usage is TRBV7-2 and J usage is TRBJ1-3; D is uncertain. The sequence was obtained from an adult with an advanced solid tumor such as melanoma, head and neck, liver or kidney cancer. CDR3 in DNA: TGTGCCAGCAGCTCCCCCCTCGGGAACACCATATATTTT. This gives the protein CASSSPLGNTIYF.